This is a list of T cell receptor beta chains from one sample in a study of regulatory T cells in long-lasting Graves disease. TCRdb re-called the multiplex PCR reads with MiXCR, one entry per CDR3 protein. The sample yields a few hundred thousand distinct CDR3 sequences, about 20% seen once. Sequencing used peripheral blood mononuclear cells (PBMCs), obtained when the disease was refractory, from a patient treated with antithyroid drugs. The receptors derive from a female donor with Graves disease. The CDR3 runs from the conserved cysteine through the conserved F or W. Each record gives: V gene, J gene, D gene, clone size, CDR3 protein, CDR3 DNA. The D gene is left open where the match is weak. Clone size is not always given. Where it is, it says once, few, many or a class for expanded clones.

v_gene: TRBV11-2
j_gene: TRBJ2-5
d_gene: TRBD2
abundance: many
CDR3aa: CASSLHYGEAGEETQYF
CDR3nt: TGTGCCAGCAGCTTACACTATGGGGAAGCGGGGGAAGAGACCCAGTACTTC

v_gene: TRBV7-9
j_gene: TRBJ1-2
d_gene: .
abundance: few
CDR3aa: CASTPVGGSGYTF
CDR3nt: TGTGCCAGCACCCCCGTTGGGGGGTCGGGCTACACCTTC

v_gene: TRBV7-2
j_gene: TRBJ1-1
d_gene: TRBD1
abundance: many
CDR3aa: CASSLDRDTEAFF
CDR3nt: TGTGCCAGCAGCCTGGACAGGGATACTGAAGCTTTCTTT

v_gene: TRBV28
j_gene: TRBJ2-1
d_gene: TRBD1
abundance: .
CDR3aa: CASSSLFTGASYNEQFF
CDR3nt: TGTGCCAGCAGTTCTCTCTTCACAGGGGCCTCCTACAATGAGCAGTTCTTC

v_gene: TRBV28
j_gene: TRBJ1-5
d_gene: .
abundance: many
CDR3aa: CASNPGNQPQHF
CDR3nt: TGTGCCAGCAATCCAGGCAATCAGCCCCAGCATTTT

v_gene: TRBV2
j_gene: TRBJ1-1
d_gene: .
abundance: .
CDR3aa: CAISEEGRNTEAFF
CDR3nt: TGTGCCATCAGTGAGGAAGGGAGGAATACTGAAGCTTTCTTT

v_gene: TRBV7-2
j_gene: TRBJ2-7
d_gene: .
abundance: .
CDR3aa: CASSLEAGTLYEQYF
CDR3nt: TGTGCCAGCAGCCTGGAAGCCGGGACGCTCTACGAGCAGTACTTC

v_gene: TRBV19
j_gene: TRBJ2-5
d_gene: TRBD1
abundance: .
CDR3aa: CASSIQGAGEQETQYF
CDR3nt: TGTGCCAGTAGTATACAGGGGGCGGGTGAACAAGAGACCCAGTACTTC

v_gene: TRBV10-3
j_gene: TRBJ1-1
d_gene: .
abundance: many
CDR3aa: CAISDLGNTEAFF
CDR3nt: TGTGCCATCAGTGATCTGGGGAACACTGAAGCTTTCTTT

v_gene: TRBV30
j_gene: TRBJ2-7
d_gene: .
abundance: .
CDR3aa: CAWSVQGTNEQYF
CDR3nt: TGTGCCTGGAGTGTTCAGGGGACGAACGAGCAGTACTTC

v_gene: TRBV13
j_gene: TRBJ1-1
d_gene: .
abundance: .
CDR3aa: CASSRAGNTEAFF
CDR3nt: TGTGCCAGCAGCCGTGCGGGGAACACTGAAGCTTTCTTT

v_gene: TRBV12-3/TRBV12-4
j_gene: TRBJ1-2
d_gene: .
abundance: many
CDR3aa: CASRSWQGGGYTF
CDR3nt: TGTGCCAGCAGGTCGTGGCAGGGCGGTGGCTACACCTTC

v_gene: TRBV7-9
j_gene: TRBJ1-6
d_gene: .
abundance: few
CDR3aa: CASRPLSSSYNSPLHF
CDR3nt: TGTGCCAGCAGACCTCTTTCCAGCTCCTATAATTCACCCCTCCACTTT

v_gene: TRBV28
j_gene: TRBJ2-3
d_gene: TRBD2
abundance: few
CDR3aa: CASSSLAGKPTDTQYF
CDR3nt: TGTGCCAGCAGTTCTCTAGCGGGGAAACCTACAGATACGCAGTATTTT

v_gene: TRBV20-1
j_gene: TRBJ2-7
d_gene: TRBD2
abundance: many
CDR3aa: CSATPSGLKYEQYF
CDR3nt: TGCAGTGCCACGCCCTCGGGACTAAAATACGAGCAGTACTTC

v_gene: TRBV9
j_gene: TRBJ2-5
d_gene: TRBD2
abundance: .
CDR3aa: CASSVSAGGLETQYF
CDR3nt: TGTGCCAGCAGCGTCTCTGCGGGAGGGTTGGAGACCCAGTACTTC

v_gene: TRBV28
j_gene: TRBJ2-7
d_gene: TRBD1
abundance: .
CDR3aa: CASSQGASYEQYF
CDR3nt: TGTGCCAGCAGTCAGGGGGCATCTTACGAGCAGTACTTC

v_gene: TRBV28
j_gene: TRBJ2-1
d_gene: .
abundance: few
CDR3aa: CASRHGRLGNEQFF
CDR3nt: TGTGCCAGCAGACATGGGAGGCTGGGGAATGAGCAGTTCTTC

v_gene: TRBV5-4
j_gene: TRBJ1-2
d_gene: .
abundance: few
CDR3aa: CASSGTDGYGYTF
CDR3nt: TGTGCCAGCAGCGGGACGGATGGCTATGGCTACACCTTC

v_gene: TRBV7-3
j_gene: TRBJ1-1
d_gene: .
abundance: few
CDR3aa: CASSLIGGYTEAFF
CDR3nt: TGTGCCAGCAGCTTAATCGGGGGGTATACTGAAGCTTTCTTT

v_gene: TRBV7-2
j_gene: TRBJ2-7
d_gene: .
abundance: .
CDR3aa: CASSFASGAYEQYF
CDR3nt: TGTGCCAGCAGTTTCGCGTCTGGGGCCTACGAGCAGTACTTC

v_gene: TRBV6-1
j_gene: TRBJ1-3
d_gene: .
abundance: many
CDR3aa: CASSSLTGTGNTIYF
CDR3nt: TGTGCCAGCAGTAGCCTGACAGGCACTGGAAACACCATATATTTT

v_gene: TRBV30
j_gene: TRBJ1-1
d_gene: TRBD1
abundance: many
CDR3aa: CAWVRQGTEAFF
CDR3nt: TGTGCCTGGGTGAGACAGGGCACTGAAGCTTTCTTT

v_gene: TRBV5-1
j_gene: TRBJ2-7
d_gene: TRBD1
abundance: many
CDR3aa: CASSDPRQGRTEQYF
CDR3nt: TGCGCCAGCAGCGATCCAAGACAGGGGAGAACCGAGCAGTACTTC

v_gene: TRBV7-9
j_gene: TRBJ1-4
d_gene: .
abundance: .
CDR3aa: CASSPPSGGKLFF
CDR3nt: TGTGCCAGCAGCCCTCCTTCGGGGGGAAAACTGTTTTTT

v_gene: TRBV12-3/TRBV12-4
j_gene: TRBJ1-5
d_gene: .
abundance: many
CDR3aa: CASSRQEGHQPQHF
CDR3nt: TGTGCCAGCAGCAGACAGGAGGGGCATCAGCCCCAGCATTTT

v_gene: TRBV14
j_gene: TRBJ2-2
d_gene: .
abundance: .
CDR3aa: CASSQVDTGELFF
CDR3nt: TGTGCCAGCAGCCAAGTGGATACCGGGGAGCTGTTTTTT

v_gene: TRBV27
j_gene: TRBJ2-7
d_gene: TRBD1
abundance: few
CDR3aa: CASSLVSGQGFEQYF
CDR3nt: TGTGCCAGCAGTTTAGTTTCAGGACAGGGATTCGAGCAGTACTTC

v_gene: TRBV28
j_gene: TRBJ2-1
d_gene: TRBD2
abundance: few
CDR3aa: CASSQPWTSGHNEQFF
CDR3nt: TGTGCCAGCAGCCAACCCTGGACTAGCGGGCACAATGAGCAGTTCTTC

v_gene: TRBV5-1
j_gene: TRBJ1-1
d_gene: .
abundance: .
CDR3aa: CASSSDIRNTEAFF
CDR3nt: TGCGCCAGCAGCTCGGACATCAGGAACACTGAAGCTTTCTTT

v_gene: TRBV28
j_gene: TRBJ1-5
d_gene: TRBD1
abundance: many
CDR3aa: CASIDYETGFWPQHF
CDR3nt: TGTGCCAGCATAGATTATGAGACAGGGTTTTGGCCCCAGCATTTT

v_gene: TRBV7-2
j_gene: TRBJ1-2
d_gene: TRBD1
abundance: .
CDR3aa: CASSPGTGSHHGYTF
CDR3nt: TGTGCCAGCAGCCCGGGGACAGGGAGTCACCATGGCTACACCTTC